This T cell receptor beta chain emerged from a study of blood T cell repertoires in COVID-19. Turning to the study itself: Collection of acute and convalescent COVID-19 samples took place in the United States, Italy and Spain.

CDR1 and CDR2 (germline): MNHEY, SVGAGI. This CDR3 comprises 15 residues. V dropped 2 bases and J dropped 1; count of bases not matched to a gene: 1. In the original processing: Quantification of nucleated cells was approximated via reference gene primer amplification. TCRdb's copy holds only in-frame clones and misses some; the assay was immunoSEQ multiplex PCR. V, J and clone size derive from that table, while D and trimming were established from the DNA sequence. The sample lists 150,000 to 200,000 clones, over 80% occurring once. This chain links TRBV6-5 with TRBJ1-4, with 7 bases lining up with TRBD1. Sequences were obtained from peripheral blood. The receptor was derived from a woman in her thirties with acute or convalescent COVID-19. CDR3 in DNA: TGTGCCAGCAGTTACCAGGGGGGAACTAATGAAAAACTGTTTTTT. It encodes CASSYQGGTNEKLFF.